The text below deals with one T cell receptor beta chain. The antigen is undetermined. The PCR had 60 Vbeta and 13 Jbeta primers. Profiled with immunoSEQ multiplex PCR; TCRdb holds only in-frame clones, not every one. This table has around 130,000 clones, 82% appearing once. This entry is derived from a study of cytomegalovirus exposure and HLA in healthy donors. The CDR3 has 13 residues. The V gene lost 3 bases and the J gene lost 6 bases, with 9 bases spanning the gap. Germline CDR1 reads MNHEY; CDR2 reads SMNVEV (reference sequence). Donors consisted of healthy bone marrow donors. Study-wide findings and caveats: A few CMV-associated chains were confirmed in vitro to be specific for CMV antigens. Published work reported that the classifier diagnosed cytomegalovirus status with high specificity and sensitivity. Overall, roughly 170 TCR beta chains were annotated as cytomegalovirus-associated.

The J gene is TRBJ2-1, the V gene TRBV27; D uncertain. Sequencing used PBMCs. This clonotype was obtained from a boy between 10 and 17 years old in good health and CMV-seronegative. This CDR3 is CASSFTPGNEQFF. The DNA of the CDR3 is TGTGCCAGCAGTTTCACCCCGGGCAATGAGCAGTTCTTC.